This T cell receptor (beta chain) is drawn from a study of blood T cell repertoires in COVID-19. The wider study: The origin of the acute and convalescent COVID-19 samples was the United States, Italy and Spain. T cells, B-cell-depleted T cells, or PBMCs supplied cDNA or gDNA.

Looked up from germline, CDR1 is LNHDA and CDR2 is SQIVND (reference sequence). V lost 5 bases and J lost 2; bases outside the gene matches: 5. CDR3 length equals 15 residues. Per the study methods: Nucleated cell number was recorded as an estimate derived from reference gene primer amplification. The table came from immunoSEQ multiplex PCR; TCRdb's copy has only in-frame clones and leaves some out. V, J and clone size derive from that table, while D and trimming were established from the DNA sequence. The table includes 80,000 to 95,000 clones, under 90% detected once. This rearrangement joins TRBV19 to TRBJ2-1, with 8 positions matching TRBD2. The TCR comes from a man aged 80 or over with acute or convalescent COVID-19. The material sequenced was peripheral blood. In DNA, the CDR3 is TGTGCCAGTAGTGCGATTAGCGGGACCTACAATGAGCAGTTCTTC. This sequence encodes CASSAISGTYNEQFF.